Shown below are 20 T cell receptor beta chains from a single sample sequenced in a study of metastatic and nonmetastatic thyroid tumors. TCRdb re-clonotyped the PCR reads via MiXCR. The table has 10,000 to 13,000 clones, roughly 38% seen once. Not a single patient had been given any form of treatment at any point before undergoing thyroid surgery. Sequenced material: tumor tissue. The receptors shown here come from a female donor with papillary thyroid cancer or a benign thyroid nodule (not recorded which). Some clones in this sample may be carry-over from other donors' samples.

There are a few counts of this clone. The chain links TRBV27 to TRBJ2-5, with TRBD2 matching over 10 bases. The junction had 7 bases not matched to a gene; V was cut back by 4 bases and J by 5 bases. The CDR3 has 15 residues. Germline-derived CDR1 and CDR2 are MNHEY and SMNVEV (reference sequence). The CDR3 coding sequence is TGTGCCAGCAGTTCATTTCTAGCGGGAGTGGAGACCCAGTACTTC. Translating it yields CASSSFLAGVETQYF.

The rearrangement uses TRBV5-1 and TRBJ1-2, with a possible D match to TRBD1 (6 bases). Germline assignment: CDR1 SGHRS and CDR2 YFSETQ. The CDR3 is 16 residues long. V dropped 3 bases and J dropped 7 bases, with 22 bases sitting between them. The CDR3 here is CASSYPGHERTGGYTF. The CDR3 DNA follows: TGCGCCAGCAGCTATCCGGGACACGAAAGAACAGGTGGCTACACCTTC.

The CDR3 bases are TGCGCCAGCAGCTTCGGAGGGTGGGGTAGTTCAGATACGCAGTATTTT. Its protein is CASSFGGWGSSDTQYF. V is TRBV5-1 and J is TRBJ2-3; the D gene is possibly TRBD2 (6 bases). The CDR3 runs to 16 residues. Germline CDR1 SGHRS, CDR2 YFSETQ. Trimming took 2 bases from V and 4 from J, leaving 17 bases between them.

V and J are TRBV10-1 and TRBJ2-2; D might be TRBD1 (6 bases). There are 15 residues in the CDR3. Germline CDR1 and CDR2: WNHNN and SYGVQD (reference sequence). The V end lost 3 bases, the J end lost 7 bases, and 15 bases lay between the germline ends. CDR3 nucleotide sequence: TGCGCCAGCAGTGAAGGACAGTCTGGACGCGGGGAGCTGTTTTTT. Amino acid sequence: CASSEGQSGRGELFF.

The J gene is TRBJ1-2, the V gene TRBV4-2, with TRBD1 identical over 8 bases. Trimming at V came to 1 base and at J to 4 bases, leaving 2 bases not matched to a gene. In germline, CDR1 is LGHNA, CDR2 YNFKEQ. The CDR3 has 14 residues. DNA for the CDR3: TGTGCCAGCAGCCAAGCAACAGGGGGCTATGGCTACACCTTC. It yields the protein CASSQATGGYGYTF.

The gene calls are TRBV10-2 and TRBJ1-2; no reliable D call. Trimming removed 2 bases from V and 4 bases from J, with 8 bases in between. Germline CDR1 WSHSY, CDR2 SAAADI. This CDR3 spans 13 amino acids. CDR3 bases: TGCGCCAGCAGTGAGATGGTAGTCTATGGCTACACCTTC. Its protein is CASSEMVVYGYTF.

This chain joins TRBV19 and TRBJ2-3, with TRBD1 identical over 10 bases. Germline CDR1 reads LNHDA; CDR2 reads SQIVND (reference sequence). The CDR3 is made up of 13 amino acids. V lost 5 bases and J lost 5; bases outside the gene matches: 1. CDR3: CASSDRGLDTQYF. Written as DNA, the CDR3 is TGTGCCAGTAGTGACAGGGGGCTAGATACGCAGTATTTT. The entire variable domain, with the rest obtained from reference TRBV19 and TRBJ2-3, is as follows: DGGITQSPKYLFRKEGQNVTLSCEQNLNHDAMYWYRQDPGQGLRLIYYSQIVNDFQKGDIAEGYSVSREKKESFPLTVTSAQKNPTAFYLCASSDRGLDTQYFGPGTRLTVL.

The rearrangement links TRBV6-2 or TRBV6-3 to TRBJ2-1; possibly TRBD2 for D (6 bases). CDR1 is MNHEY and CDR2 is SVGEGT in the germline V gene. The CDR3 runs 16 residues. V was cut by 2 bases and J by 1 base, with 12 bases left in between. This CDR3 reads CASSYLSGASYNEQFF. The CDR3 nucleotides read TGTGCCAGCAGTTACCTCTCGGGAGCATCCTACAATGAGCAGTTCTTC.

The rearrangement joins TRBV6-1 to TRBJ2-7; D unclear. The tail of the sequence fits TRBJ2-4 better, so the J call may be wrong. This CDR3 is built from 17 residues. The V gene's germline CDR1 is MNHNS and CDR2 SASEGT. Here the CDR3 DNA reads TGTGCCAGCAGTGAATTGTCCACCAACCTAGCCAAAAACATTCAGTACTTC. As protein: CASSELSTNLAKNIQYF.

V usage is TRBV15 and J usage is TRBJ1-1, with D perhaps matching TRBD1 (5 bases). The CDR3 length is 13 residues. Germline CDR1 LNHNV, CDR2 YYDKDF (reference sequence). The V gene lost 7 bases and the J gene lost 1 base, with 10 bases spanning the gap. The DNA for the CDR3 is TGTGCCACCAAGGGACCGGGGAACACTGAAGCTTTCTTT. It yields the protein CATKGPGNTEAFF.

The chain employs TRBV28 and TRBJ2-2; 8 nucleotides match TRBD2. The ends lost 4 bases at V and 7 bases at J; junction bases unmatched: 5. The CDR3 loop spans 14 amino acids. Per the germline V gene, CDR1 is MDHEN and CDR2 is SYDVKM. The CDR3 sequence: CASSSGRAHGELFF. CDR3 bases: TGTGCCAGCAGTTCCGGGAGGGCCCACGGGGAGCTGTTTTTT.

The CDR3 coding sequence is TGTGCCAGCAGCTCCGGCCCTTGGTACGAGCAGTACTTC. Its translation: CASSSGPWYEQYF. The chain couples TRBV9 to TRBJ2-7; no firm D call. CDR1 is SGDLS and CDR2 is YYNGEE in the germline V gene. The ends were cut back, 4 bases at V and 4 bases at J, with 12 bases in the middle. The CDR3 contains 13 residues.

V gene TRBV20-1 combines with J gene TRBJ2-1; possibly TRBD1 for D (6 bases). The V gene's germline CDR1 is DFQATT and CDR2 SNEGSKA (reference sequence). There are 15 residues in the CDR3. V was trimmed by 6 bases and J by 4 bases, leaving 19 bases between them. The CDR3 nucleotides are TGCAGTGCCACAGTCTACAGCAGGGGTTACAATGAGCAGTTCTTC. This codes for CSATVYSRGYNEQFF.

CDR3 protein: CASSGGGLSGANVLTF. The CDR3 DNA follows: TGTGCCAGCAGTGGAGGGGGACTTTCTGGGGCCAACGTCCTGACTTTC. This chain links TRBV6-4 with TRBJ2-6; D possibly matches TRBD1 or TRBD2 (6 bases each). Trimming stripped 4 bases from V and 1 base from J, with 11 bases between. This CDR3 is built from 16 residues. Per the germline V gene, CDR1 is MRHNA and CDR2 is SNTAGT.

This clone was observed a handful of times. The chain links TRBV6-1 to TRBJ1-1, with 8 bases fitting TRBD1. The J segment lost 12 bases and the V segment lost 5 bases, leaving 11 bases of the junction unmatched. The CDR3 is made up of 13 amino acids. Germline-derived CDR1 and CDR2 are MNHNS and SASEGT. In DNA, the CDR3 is TGTGCCAGCAGTATCTGGGACAGGCCCGGGCCTTTCTTT. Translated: CASSIWDRPGPFF.

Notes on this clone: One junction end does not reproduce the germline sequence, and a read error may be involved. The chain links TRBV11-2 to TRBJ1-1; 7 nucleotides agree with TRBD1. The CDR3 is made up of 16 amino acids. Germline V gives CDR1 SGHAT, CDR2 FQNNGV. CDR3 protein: CASRLGGRGLKTEAFF. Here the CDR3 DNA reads TGTGCCAGCAGATTAGGGGGCAGAGGGTTGAAGACTGAAGCTTTCTTT.

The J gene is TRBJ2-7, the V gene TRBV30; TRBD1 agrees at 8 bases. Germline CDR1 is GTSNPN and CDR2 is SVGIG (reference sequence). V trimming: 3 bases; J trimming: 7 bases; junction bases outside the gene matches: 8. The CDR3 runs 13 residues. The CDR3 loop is CAWRVRGQGEQYF. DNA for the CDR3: TGTGCCTGGAGAGTCAGGGGGCAGGGGGAGCAGTACTTC.

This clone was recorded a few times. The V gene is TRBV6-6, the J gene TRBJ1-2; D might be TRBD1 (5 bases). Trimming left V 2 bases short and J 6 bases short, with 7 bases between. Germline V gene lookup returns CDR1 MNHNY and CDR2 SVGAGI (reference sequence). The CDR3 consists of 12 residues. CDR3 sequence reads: CASSYRGNGYTF. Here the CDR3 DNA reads TGTGCCAGCAGTTACCGGGGCAATGGCTACACCTTC.

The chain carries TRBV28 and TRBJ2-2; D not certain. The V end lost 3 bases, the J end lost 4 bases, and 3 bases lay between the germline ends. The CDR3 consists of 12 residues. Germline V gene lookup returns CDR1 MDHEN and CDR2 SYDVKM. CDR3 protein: CASSFVTGELFF. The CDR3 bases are TGTGCCAGCAGTTTCGTCACCGGGGAGCTGTTTTTT.

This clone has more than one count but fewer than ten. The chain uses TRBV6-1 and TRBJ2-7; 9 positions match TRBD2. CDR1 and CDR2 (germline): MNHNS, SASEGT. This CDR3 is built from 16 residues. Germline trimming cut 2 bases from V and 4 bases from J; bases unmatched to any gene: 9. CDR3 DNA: TGTGCCAGCAGTGAACCTCTCTTAGCGGGAGTGTACGAGCAGTACTTC. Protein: CASSEPLLAGVYEQYF.